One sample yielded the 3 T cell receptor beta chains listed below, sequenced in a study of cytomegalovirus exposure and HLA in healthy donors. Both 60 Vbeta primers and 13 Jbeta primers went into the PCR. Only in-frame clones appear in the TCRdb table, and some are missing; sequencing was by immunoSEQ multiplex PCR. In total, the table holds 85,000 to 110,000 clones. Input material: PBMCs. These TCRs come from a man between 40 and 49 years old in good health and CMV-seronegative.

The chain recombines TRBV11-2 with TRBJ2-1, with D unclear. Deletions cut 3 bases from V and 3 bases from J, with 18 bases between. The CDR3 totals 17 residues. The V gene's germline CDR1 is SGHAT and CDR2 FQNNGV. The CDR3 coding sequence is TGTGCCAGCAGCTTCGGAACGACCTCACAGAACTACAATGAGCAGTTCTTC. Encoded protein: CASSFGTTSQNYNEQFF.

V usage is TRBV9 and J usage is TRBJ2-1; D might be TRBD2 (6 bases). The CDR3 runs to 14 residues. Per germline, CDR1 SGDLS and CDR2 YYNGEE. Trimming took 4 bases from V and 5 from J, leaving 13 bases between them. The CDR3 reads CASSIGTANNEQFF. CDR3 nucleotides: TGTGCCAGCAGCATTGGGACTGCTAACAATGAGCAGTTCTTC.

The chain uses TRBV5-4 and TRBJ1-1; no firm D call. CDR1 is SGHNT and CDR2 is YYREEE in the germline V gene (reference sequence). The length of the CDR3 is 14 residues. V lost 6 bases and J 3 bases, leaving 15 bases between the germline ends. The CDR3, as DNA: TGTGCCAGCACCCCGGCGGGGATCGACACTGAAGCTTTCTTT. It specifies CASTPAGIDTEAFF.